These 10 T cell receptor beta chains came from one sample sequenced in a study of blood T cells in healthy people across ages. Next came a second PCR, run for about 7 to 12 cycles, which used a sample-barcoded 5' primer along with a J-beta primer mix. From the 5' RACE reads, TCRdb called clonotypes with MiXCR, one entry per CDR3 protein. The sample yields 800,000 to 950,000 distinct CDR3 sequences, around 29% seen once. A further study also used this sample, focusing on T cells of mothers and their children.

What was sequenced was blood. Every receptor here comes from a middle-aged woman in good health.

The chain combines TRBV9 with TRBJ1-5; D unclear. CDR1 and CDR2 (germline): SGDLS, YYNGEE. This CDR3 comprises 13 residues. With 4 bases removed from V and 6 bases from J, the gap between germline ends came to 11 bases. The CDR3: CASSPGPLQPQHF. In DNA, the CDR3 is TGTGCCAGCAGCCCAGGCCCCCTTCAGCCCCAGCATTTT.

The rearrangement joins TRBV12-3 or TRBV12-4 to TRBJ2-1; perhaps TRBD2 as D (5 bases). The CDR3 spans 14 residues. V lost 5 bases and J lost 6, with 14 bases in between. The CDR3: CASSLLGSANEQFF. The CDR3 bases are TGTGCCAGCAGTCTCTTGGGGAGTGCCAATGAGCAGTTCTTC.

The rearrangement uses TRBV7-3 and TRBJ2-2, with D perhaps matching TRBD1 or TRBD2 (6 bases each). Germline assignment: CDR1 SGHTA and CDR2 FQGTGA. This CDR3 region has 17 residues. Between the trimmed V and J ends, which lost 2 bases and 7 bases, there was a span of 20 bases. CDR3 amino acids: CASSLGGGRPGDGELFF. DNA of the CDR3: TGTGCCAGCAGCTTAGGTGGGGGGCGGCCAGGAGACGGGGAGCTGTTTTTT.

This clonotype was seen a handful of times. The chain carries TRBV19 and TRBJ2-7, with D perhaps given as TRBD1 or TRBD2 (6 bases each). The V end was cut by 3 bases, the J end by 1 base, with 13 bases between. CDR3 length: 15 residues. Germline V CDR1 and CDR2: LNHDA, SQIVND (reference sequence). The CDR3 nucleotides read TGTGCCAGTAGTATCTTCCAGGGGAGGTCCTACGAGCAGTACTTC. Its protein is CASSIFQGRSYEQYF. Looking up the rest from reference TRBV19 and TRBJ2-7 gives the full variable domain: DGGITQSPKYLFRKEGQNVTLSCEQNLNHDAMYWYRQDPGQGLRLIYYSQIVNDFQKGDIAEGYSVSREKKESFPLTVTSAQKNPTAFYLCASSIFQGRSYEQYFGPGTRLTVT.

Comments on this clonotype: Being one base from a much bigger clone, this may be a read error. The V call is TRBV29-1, the J call TRBJ2-5, with 8 bases lining up with TRBD2. Unmatched junction bases numbered 10, after V lost 3 bases and J lost 7 bases. Germline-derived CDR1 and CDR2 are SQVTM and ANQGSEA. This CDR3 has 14 residues. The CDR3: CSVDWGTSRGTQYF. CDR3 bases: TGCAGCGTTGATTGGGGGACTAGTCGAGGGACCCAGTACTTC. The full variable domain, rest sourced from reference TRBV29-1 and TRBJ2-5, is SAVISQKPSRDICQRGTSLTIQCQVDSQVTMMFWYRQQPGQSLTLIATANQGSEATYESGFVIDKFPISRPNLTFSTLTVSNMSPEDSSIYLCSVDWGTSRGTQYFGPGTRLLVL.

This clonotype came up many times. The CDR3 loop is CASSQQGSLNTEAFF. The CDR3 DNA is TGCGCCAGCAGCCAACAGGGGTCCCTAAACACTGAAGCTTTCTTT. The chain employs TRBV5-1 and TRBJ1-1; 7 positions agree with TRBD1. Looked up from germline, CDR1 is SGHRS and CDR2 is YFSETQ. The CDR3 has 15 amino acids. V was clipped by 4 bases and J by 2 bases; unmatched bases: 8.

This clonotype has a count of ten or more. The rearrangement links TRBV29-1 to TRBJ2-7; D gene uncertain. Germline assignment: CDR1 SQVTM and CDR2 ANQGSEA. The germline V and J ends were trimmed by 0 bases and 6 bases, with 6 bases remaining between them. This CDR3 contains 11 residues. CDR3 sequence: CSVEELGEQYF. The CDR3 coding sequence is TGCAGCGTTGAAGAACTTGGCGAGCAGTACTTC.

V is TRBV29-1 and J is TRBJ2-7, with D unclear. This CDR3 has 13 residues. Germline V lookup: CDR1 SQVTM, CDR2 ANQGSEA. Trimming stripped 2 bases from V and 4 bases from J, with 12 bases between. DNA for the CDR3: TGCAGCGTTGAAATCTACACCGGATACGAGCAGTACTTC. Encoded protein: CSVEIYTGYEQYF.

The chain carries TRBV21-1 and TRBJ1-4; the DNA was not compared with TRBD1, the D call given in the table. TRBV21-1 is termed a pseudogene. This CDR3 has 11 amino acids. As DNA, the CDR3 is TGTGCCAGCAGGGCGCGGGAAAAACTGTTTTTT. It specifies CASRAREKLFF.

The chain couples TRBV3-1 to TRBJ2-5; weak D call: TRBD1 (5 bases). Trimming stripped 2 bases from V and 7 bases from J, with 8 bases between. The CDR3 contains 12 residues. The V gene's germline CDR1 is LGHDT and CDR2 YNNKEL (reference sequence). The DNA for the CDR3 is TGTGCCAGCAGCCAAAGAAGGGGGACCCAGTACTTC. It codes for CASSQRRGTQYF.